Listed below are T cell receptor beta chains from one sample, sequenced in a study of response to subunit inactivated influenza vaccine. TCRdb re-derived calls from the RT-PCR reads in MiXCR, one entry per CDR3 protein. The data show 600,000 to 700,000 distinct CDR3 sequences, around 15% seen once. This specimen consisted of PBMCs from blood, obtained around 14 days before vaccination. Every receptor here comes from a man aged 50 to 60 who received an inactivated influenza vaccine. The conserved cysteine and the conserved F or W are not part of the CDR3 here.

ASSPYSGLYNEQF | TRBV7-9
ASSQGITGNTIY | TRBV5-1
ASSRRDHEAF | TRBV14
AISESIGIRCDTQY | TRBV10-3
ASSAMDSLYNEQF | TRBV7-9
ASRKPGLWSGELF | TRBV6-1
SALSHGGLSYGYT | TRBV20-1
SAHRQDYGYT | TRBV20-1
ASSPRQGKTYEQY | TRBV7-9
ASSYSNAGNQPQH | TRBV6-5
ASSLAGGTRGIGQF | TRBV7-2
ASKRHQNSPLH | TRBV2
ASSDRDRGEYSNQPQH | TRBV6-1
ASSHKGYGYT | TRBV18
ASSDSNEGALIGELF | TRBV6-4
ASSQDWISGSQRS | TRBV4-2
ASSALAGGPYEQY | TRBV3-1
ASSQGVETQY | TRBV12-3/TRBV12-4
ASSSGRGPDT | TRBV28
SVEIGYEQY | TRBV29-1
AIRLTEGTDTQY | TRBV10-3
SARDPRDSYNEQF | TRBV20-1
ASAGWTEAF | TRBV27
ASSLDLTSGSYEQY | TRBV5-1
ASSSQGSEQY | TRBV12-3/TRBV12-4
ASSFRQRGELSSGNTIY | TRBV12-3/TRBV12-4
SATPGQKAYEQY | TRBV29-1
ASGTGGRQY | TRBV11-2
AISLCQDLCEQY | TRBV10-3
ASSLGGHIQY | TRBV12-3/TRBV12-4
ASSQDLGVQPQH | TRBV3-1
ATNPGTSGAHNEQF | TRBV15
ATISRGDENEQF | TRBV2
ASSLSRNGNTIY | TRBV2
ASSLVRWLGGAGELF | TRBV7-8
SVEAGRLQETQY | TRBV29-1
ASRRLGEGYNEQF | TRBV6-1
ASSLAPATNEKLF | TRBV5-1
ASSLAPAGMLFEQF | TRBV7-9
ASSPGLVGEQF | TRBV12-3/TRBV12-4
ATGTVSNEKLF | TRBV15
ASSLQRRDEKLF | TRBV7-2